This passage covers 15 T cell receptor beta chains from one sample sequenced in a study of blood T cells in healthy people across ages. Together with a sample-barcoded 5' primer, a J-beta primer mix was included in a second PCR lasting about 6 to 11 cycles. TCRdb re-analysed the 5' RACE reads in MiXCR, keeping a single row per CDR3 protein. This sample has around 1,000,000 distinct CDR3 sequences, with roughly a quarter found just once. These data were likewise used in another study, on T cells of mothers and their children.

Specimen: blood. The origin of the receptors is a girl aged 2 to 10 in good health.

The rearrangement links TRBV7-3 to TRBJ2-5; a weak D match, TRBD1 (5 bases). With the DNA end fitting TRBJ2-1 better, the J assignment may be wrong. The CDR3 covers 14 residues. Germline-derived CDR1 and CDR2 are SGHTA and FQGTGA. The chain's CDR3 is CASSLWAGSNEQFF. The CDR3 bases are TGTGCCAGCAGCTTATGGGCAGGGTCAAATGAGCAGTTCTTC.

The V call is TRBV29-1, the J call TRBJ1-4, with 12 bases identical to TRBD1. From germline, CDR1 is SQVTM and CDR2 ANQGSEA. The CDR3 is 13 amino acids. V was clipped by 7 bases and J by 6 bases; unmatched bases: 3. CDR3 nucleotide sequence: TGCAGCGGGGGACAGGGGGCGGATGAAAAACTGTTTTTT. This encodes CSGGQGADEKLFF.

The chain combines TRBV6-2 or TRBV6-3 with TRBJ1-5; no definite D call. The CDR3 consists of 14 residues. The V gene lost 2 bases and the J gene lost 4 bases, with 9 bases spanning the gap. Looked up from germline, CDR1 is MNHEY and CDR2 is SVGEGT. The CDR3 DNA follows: TGTGCCAGCAGTTACGAAACGGGGAATCAGCCCCAGCATTTT. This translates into CASSYETGNQPQHF.

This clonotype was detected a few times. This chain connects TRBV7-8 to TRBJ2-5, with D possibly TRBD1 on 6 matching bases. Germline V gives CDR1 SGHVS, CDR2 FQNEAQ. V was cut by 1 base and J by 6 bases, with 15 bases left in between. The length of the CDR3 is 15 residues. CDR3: CASSLGGTSVKTQYF. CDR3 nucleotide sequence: TGTGCCAGCAGCTTAGGTGGGACATCCGTGAAGACCCAGTACTTC. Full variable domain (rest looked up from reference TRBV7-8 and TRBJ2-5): GAGVSQSPRYKVAKRGQDVALRCDPISGHVSLFWYQQALGQGPEFLTYFQNEAQLDKSGLPSDRFFAERPEGSVSTLKIQRTQQEDSAVYLCASSLGGTSVKTQYFGPGTRLLVL.

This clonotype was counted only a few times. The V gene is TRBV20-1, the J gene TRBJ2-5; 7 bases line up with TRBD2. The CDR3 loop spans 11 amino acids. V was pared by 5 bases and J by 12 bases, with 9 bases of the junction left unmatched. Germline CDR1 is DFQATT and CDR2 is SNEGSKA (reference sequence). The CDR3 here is CSAAAGELKYF. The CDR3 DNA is TGCAGTGCTGCCGCGGGGGAATTAAAGTACTTC.

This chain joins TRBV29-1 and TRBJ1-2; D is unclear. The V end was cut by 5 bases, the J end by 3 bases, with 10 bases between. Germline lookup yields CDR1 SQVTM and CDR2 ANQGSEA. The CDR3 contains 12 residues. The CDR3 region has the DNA TGCAGCGTTAGCAGGACTGACTATGGCTACACCTTC. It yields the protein CSVSRTDYGYTF.

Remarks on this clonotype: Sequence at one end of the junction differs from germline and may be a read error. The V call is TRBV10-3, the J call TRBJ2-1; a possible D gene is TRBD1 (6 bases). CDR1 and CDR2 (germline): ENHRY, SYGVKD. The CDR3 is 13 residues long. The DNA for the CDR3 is TGTGCCATCAGTGAGACAGGGTACACTGAGCAGTTCTTC. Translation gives CAISETGYTEQFF.

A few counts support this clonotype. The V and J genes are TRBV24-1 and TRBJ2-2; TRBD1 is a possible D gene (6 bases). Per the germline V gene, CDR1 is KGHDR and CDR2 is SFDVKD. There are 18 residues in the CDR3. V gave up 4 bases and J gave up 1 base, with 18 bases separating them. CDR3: CATSDPSRQEGNTGELFF. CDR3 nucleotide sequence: TGTGCCACCAGTGACCCCTCGAGACAGGAAGGGAACACCGGGGAGCTGTTTTTT.

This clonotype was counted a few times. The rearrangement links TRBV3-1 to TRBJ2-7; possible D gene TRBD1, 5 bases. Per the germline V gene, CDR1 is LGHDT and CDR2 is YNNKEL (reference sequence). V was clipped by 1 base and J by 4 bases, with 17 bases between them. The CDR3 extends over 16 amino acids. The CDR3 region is CASSQGRQGKTYEQYF. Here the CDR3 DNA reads TGTGCCAGCAGCCAAGGTAGGCAGGGCAAAACGTACGAGCAGTACTTC.

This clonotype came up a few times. CDR3 sequence reads: CASTDSKRPDTQYF. The DNA for the CDR3 is TGCGCCAGCACCGACAGTAAGAGACCAGATACGCAGTATTTT. V usage is TRBV4-1 and J usage is TRBJ2-3; D might be TRBD1 (5 bases). The CDR3 extends over 14 amino acids. CDR1 is MGHRA and CDR2 is YSYEKL in the germline V gene. V was shortened by 7 bases and J by 4 bases, with 15 bases between the two germline ends.

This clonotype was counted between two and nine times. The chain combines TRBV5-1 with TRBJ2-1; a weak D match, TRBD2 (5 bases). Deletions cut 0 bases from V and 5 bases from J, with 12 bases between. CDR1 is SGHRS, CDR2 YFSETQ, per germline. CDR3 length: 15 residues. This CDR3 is CASSLGSAVDNEQFF. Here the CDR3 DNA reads TGCGCCAGCAGCTTGGGATCAGCGGTGGACAATGAGCAGTTCTTC.

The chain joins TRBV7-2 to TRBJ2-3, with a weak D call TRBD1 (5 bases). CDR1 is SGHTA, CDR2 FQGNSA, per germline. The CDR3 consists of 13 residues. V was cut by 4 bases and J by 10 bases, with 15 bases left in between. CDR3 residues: CASSSTAVGAQYF. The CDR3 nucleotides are TGTGCCAGCAGCTCCACGGCGGTAGGGGCGCAGTATTTT.

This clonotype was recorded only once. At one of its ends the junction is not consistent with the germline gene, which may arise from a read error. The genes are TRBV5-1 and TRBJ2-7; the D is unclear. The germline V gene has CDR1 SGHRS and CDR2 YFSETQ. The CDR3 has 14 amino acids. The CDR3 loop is CASSLYYLGDEQHF. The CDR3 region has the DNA TGCGCCAGCAGCTTGTACTACCTCGGCGACGAGCAGCACTTC.

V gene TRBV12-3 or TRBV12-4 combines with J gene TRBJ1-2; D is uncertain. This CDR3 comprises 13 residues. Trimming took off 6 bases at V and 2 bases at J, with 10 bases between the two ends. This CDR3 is CASSTIGNYGYTF. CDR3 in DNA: TGTGCCAGCAGCACCATCGGGAACTATGGCTACACCTTC.

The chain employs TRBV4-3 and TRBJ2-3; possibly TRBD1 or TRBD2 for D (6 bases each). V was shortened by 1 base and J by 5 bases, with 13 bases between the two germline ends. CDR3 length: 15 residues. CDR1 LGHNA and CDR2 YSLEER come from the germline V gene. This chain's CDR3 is CASSQGLQGLDTQYF. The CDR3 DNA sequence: TGCGCCAGCAGCCAAGGCCTACAGGGACTAGATACGCAGTATTTT.